This passage covers 30 T cell receptor beta chains from one sample sequenced in a study of shared clonotypes between healthy human individuals (dated by TCRdb to 2018 to 2020). Library method: the immunoSEQ multiplex PCR assay. The immuneACCESS repertoire file appears here via TCRdb, limited to in-frame rearrangements. These files lack a portion of the clones; in checked studies, under half of the deficit traces to unresolved V genes, and the cause of the others is not known. Recorded for this sample are about 800,000 clones; approximately 96% of them occurred a single time. Of the sample, about 0.22% falls within the top ten clones. CD8 naive samples consisted of CD45RO-negative cells that were positively selected for CCR7, yielding a CD45RA+CCR7+ population without TemRA cells. Sequencing was done on a sample of naive CD8+ T cells sorted from blood. The sample's cell subset or site label, in plain terms: CD45RA+CCR7+. All receptors come from a man younger than 40 in good health.

This chain connects TRBV19 to TRBJ1-1; TRBD1 aligns across 7 bases. V dropped 3 bases and J dropped 4; count of bases not matched to a gene: 5. This CDR3 is built from 14 residues. Germline CDR1 LNHDA, CDR2 SQIVND (reference sequence). CDR3 DNA: TGTGCCAGTAGTATCGCCCAGGGGGGCACTGAAGCTTTCTTT. It encodes CASSIAQGGTEAFF.

A single count supports this clone. This rearrangement joins TRBV27 to TRBJ1-4; 9 bases are a match to TRBD1. This CDR3 is built from 16 residues. In germline, CDR1 is MNHEY, CDR2 SMNVEV (reference sequence). V trimming: 0 bases; J trimming: 8 bases; junction bases outside the gene matches: 7. In DNA, the CDR3 is TGTGCCAGCAGTTTATCGGGGACAGGGTATGGGGAAAAACTGTTTTTT. Translated, it gives CASSLSGTGYGEKLFF.

The chain links TRBV5-1 to TRBJ2-2, with 8 positions matching TRBD1. The junction had 1 base not matched to a gene; V was cut back by 1 base and J by 5 bases. CDR1 and CDR2 (germline): SGHRS, YFSETQ. This CDR3 has 14 residues. The CDR3 protein is CASSLNRGTGELFF. The CDR3 nucleotides are TGCGCCAGCAGCTTGAACAGGGGGACCGGGGAGCTGTTTTTT.

The chain carries TRBV27 and TRBJ2-1; 12 nucleotides agree with TRBD2. Germline trimming cut 6 bases from V and 7 bases from J; bases unmatched to any gene: 7. The CDR3 has 15 residues. The germline V gene encodes CDR1 MNHEY and CDR2 SMNVEV (reference sequence). CDR3 nucleotide sequence: TGTGCCAGCAGCCGAACCGGGACTAGCGGGAATGAGCAGTTCTTC. Its protein product is CASSRTGTSGNEQFF.

The V gene is TRBV7-9, the J gene TRBJ2-7, with D hard to call. CDR1 and CDR2 from the germline V gene are SEHNR and FQNEAQ (reference sequence). The ends were cut back, 5 bases at V and 5 bases at J, with 10 bases in the middle. The CDR3 is 12 amino acids. The CDR3 nucleotides are TGTGCCAGCAGCCCCGCTCGCAACGAGCAGTACTTC. Translated, it gives CASSPARNEQYF.

The chain couples TRBV25-1 to TRBJ2-2; either TRBD1 or TRBD2 may supply D (5 bases each). CDR3 size: 16 residues. V shed 2 bases and J shed 0 bases, with 10 bases lying between them. The germline V gene has CDR1 MGHDK and CDR2 SYGVNS. As DNA, the CDR3 is TGTGCCAGCAGTGAAGGGGGATTCGCGAACACCGGGGAGCTGTTTTTT. This sequence encodes CASSEGGFANTGELFF.

The chain uses TRBV11-2 and TRBJ2-1; D may correspond to TRBD1 or TRBD2 (5 bases each). V lost 1 base and J 4 bases, leaving 11 bases between the germline ends. CDR3 length equals 15 residues. Germline V gene data show CDR1 as SGHAT and CDR2 as FQNNGV. The CDR3 nucleotides are TGTGCCAGCAGCTTAGGAGGGGCGCCTTACAATGAGCAGTTCTTC. It yields the protein CASSLGGAPYNEQFF.

The chain couples TRBV5-5 to TRBJ1-1; D uncertain. This CDR3 is built from 18 residues. Trimming left V 1 base short and J 5 bases short, with 24 bases between. Per germline, CDR1 SGHKS and CDR2 YYEKEE (reference sequence). The CDR3 nucleotides are TGTGCCAGCAGCTTGTTGCTCGGTGTAGTAGGAGGGAGTACTGAAGCTTTCTTT. Translating it yields CASSLLLGVVGGSTEAFF. Looking up the rest from reference TRBV5-5 and TRBJ1-1 gives the full variable domain: DAGVTQSPTHLIKTRGQQVTLRCSPISGHKSVSWYQQVLGQGPQFIFQYYEKEERGRGNFPDRFSARQFPNYSSELNVNALLLGDSALYLCASSLLLGVVGGSTEAFFGQGTRLTVV.

The chain links TRBV30 to TRBJ2-3, with D possibly TRBD2 on 6 matching bases. V gave up 4 bases and J gave up 3 bases, with 14 bases separating them. Looked up from germline, CDR1 is GTSNPN and CDR2 is SVGIG (reference sequence). This CDR3 spans 14 amino acids. As DNA, the CDR3 is TGTGCCTGGACCGGGAGTAGTGGTACAGATACGCAGTATTTT. This translates into CAWTGSSGTDTQYF.

The chain recombines TRBV11-2 with TRBJ2-7, with TRBD2 identical over 9 bases. Germline V lookup: CDR1 SGHAT, CDR2 FQNNGV. The CDR3 has 16 residues. With V trimmed by 2 bases and J by 2 bases, 7 bases remained unmatched. The CDR3 region is CASSLTSSGTAYEQYF. The CDR3 DNA follows: TGTGCCAGCAGCTTAACGTCTAGCGGGACTGCCTACGAGCAGTACTTC.

This rearrangement joins TRBV6-5 to TRBJ2-7; 11 positions match TRBD2. CDR1 and CDR2 from the germline V gene are MNHEY and SVGAGI. The CDR3 has 15 residues. J lost 4 bases, V lost 7 bases, and 9 bases had no gene match. The CDR3 DNA is TGTGCCAGCACCCCCCCGGGACTAGCGGTTTACGAGCAGTACTTC. Translated: CASTPPGLAVYEQYF.

The V gene is TRBV4-3, the J gene TRBJ2-2; 7 nucleotides agree with TRBD2. The CDR3 extends over 16 amino acids. The V gene's germline CDR1 is LGHNA and CDR2 YSLEER. The V gene end was trimmed by 2 bases and the J gene end by 2 bases; junction bases not matched to a gene: 5. The CDR3 DNA sequence: TGCGCCAGCAGCCAAACGACTAGCTTTAACACCGGGGAGCTGTTTTTT. It is translated as CASSQTTSFNTGELFF.

This clone was picked up one time. J is TRBJ2-7 and V is TRBV6-1; TRBD1 might be the D (6 bases). V shed 0 bases and J shed 4 bases, with 10 bases lying between them. The germline gives CDR1 MNHNS, CDR2 SASEGT. The CDR3 consists of 14 residues. The CDR3 loop is CASSEAEQGYEQYF. The DNA for the CDR3 is TGTGCCAGCAGTGAAGCGGAACAGGGATACGAGCAGTACTTC.

This clone was observed a few times. CDR3 amino acids: CASGFPAETGNTIYF. The CDR3 DNA follows: TGTGCCAGCGGATTTCCGGCGGAAACTGGAAACACCATATATTTT. The rearrangement joins TRBV2 to TRBJ1-3; no reliable D call. Per the germline V gene, CDR1 is SNHLY and CDR2 is FYNNEI. V was clipped by 8 bases and J by 2 bases, with 16 bases between them. The CDR3 contains 15 residues. Full variable domain (missing parts from reference TRBV2 and TRBJ1-3): EPEVTQTPSHQVTQMGQEVILRCVPISNHLYFYWYRQILGQKVEFLVSFYNNEISEKSEIFDDQFSVERPDGSNFTLKIRSTKLEDSAMYFCASGFPAETGNTIYFGEGSWLTVV.

The chain combines TRBV19 with TRBJ1-1; the D is unclear. The CDR3 covers 13 residues. V was pared by 5 bases and J by 1 base, with 8 bases between. Germline CDR1 reads LNHDA; CDR2 reads SQIVND (reference sequence). The CDR3 reads CASSEGWNTEAFF. The CDR3 DNA follows: TGTGCCAGTAGTGAGGGTTGGAACACTGAAGCTTTCTTT.

The chain recombines TRBV11-2 with TRBJ2-5; D possibly corresponds to TRBD1 (6 bases). Germline lookup yields CDR1 SGHAT and CDR2 FQNNGV. The V gene lost 4 bases and the J gene lost 5 bases, with 14 bases spanning the gap. The CDR3 sequence is 14 residues long. DNA for the CDR3: TGTGCCAGCAGCTCAACAGGGATGGGGGAGACCCAGTACTTC. This sequence encodes CASSSTGMGETQYF.

V gene TRBV5-6 combines with J gene TRBJ2-1; TRBD2 aligns across 14 bases. V was pared by 0 bases and J by 7 bases, with 3 bases of the junction left unmatched. CDR1 SGHDT and CDR2 YYEEEE come from the germline V gene. The CDR3 loop spans 16 amino acids. CDR3 region: CASSLGTSGRFNEQFF. As DNA, the CDR3 is TGTGCCAGCAGCTTGGGGACTAGCGGGAGGTTTAATGAGCAGTTCTTC.

This chain joins TRBV28 and TRBJ2-7; a weak D match, TRBD1 (6 bases). Germline CDR1 and CDR2: MDHEN and SYDVKM. Trimming shortened V by 5 bases and J by 1 base, and 9 bases separated the two germline ends. The CDR3 has 13 amino acids. The CDR3 region has the DNA TGTGCCAGCAGTCACAGGGCGTCCTACGAGCAGTACTTC. It codes for CASSHRASYEQYF.

J is TRBJ2-1 and V is TRBV10-1; D is undetermined. The V end lost 2 bases, the J end lost 8 bases, and 13 bases lay between the germline ends. CDR1 WNHNN and CDR2 SYGVQD come from the germline V gene (reference sequence). CDR3 length: 14 amino acids. The CDR3 coding sequence is TGCGCCAGCAGTGAGACCCGCTGGGTCGATGAGCAGTTCTTC. Translated: CASSETRWVDEQFF.

The V call is TRBV27, the J call TRBJ2-2; D might be TRBD2 (5 bases). In germline, CDR1 is MNHEY, CDR2 SMNVEV (reference sequence). V lost 3 bases to trimming and J lost 1 base, with 9 bases between them. This CDR3 contains 15 residues. The CDR3 region has the DNA TGTGCCAGCAGTTTTGGCGGGCTGAACACCGGGGAGCTGTTTTTT. Its translation: CASSFGGLNTGELFF.

The chain couples TRBV21-1 to TRBJ2-7; TRBD2, the table's D call, lacks a check against the DNA. TRBV21-1 is a known pseudogene. There are 13 residues in the CDR3. Here the CDR3 reads CASSIIPGNEQYF. Here the CDR3 DNA reads TGTGCCAGCAGCATTATTCCGGGTAACGAGCAGTACTTC.

This clone was seen a single time. This rearrangement joins TRBV4-1 to TRBJ2-7, with 9 bases fitting TRBD2. The CDR3 sequence is 14 residues long. Germline V gene sequence: CDR1 MGHRA, CDR2 YSYEKL. V shed 3 bases and J 7 bases; nucleotides not matched to a gene: 7. The CDR3 spells CASSHSSGTGEQYF. The CDR3 DNA follows: TGCGCCAGCAGCCATTCTAGCGGGACTGGAGAGCAGTACTTC.

This clone was observed once. The chain links TRBV5-1 to TRBJ2-5; possibly TRBD1 or TRBD2 for D (6 bases each). The germline V gene has CDR1 SGHRS and CDR2 YFSETQ. The V and J ends lost 1 base and 1 base respectively, with 11 bases between them. CDR3 length equals 15 residues. The CDR3 region has the DNA TGCGCCAGCAGCTTGTTCGGGGGCACCCAAGAGACCCAGTACTTC. Translation gives CASSLFGGTQETQYF.

V usage is TRBV7-8 and J usage is TRBJ1-1; no reliable D call. Trimming stripped 1 base from V and 3 bases from J, with 12 bases between. The CDR3 is 15 amino acids. Germline V gene sequence: CDR1 SGHVS, CDR2 FQNEAQ. CDR3 sequence reads: CASSLGREAYTEAFF. For the CDR3, the DNA is TGTGCCAGCAGCTTAGGAAGGGAAGCTTACACTGAAGCTTTCTTT.

J is TRBJ2-5 and V is TRBV5-1; 7 bases agree with TRBD1. The germline gives CDR1 SGHRS, CDR2 YFSETQ. The length of the CDR3 is 13 residues. V lost 4 bases and J lost 2; bases outside the gene matches: 2. The CDR3 nucleotides are TGCGCCAGCAGCCAGGGGGTACAAGAGACCCAGTACTTC. Amino acid sequence: CASSQGVQETQYF.

The chain joins TRBV2 to TRBJ2-7; the D is unclear. There are 12 residues in the CDR3. The V gene's germline CDR1 is SNHLY and CDR2 FYNNEI. V lost 4 bases and J lost 2, with 6 bases in between. Written as DNA, the CDR3 is TGTGCCAGCAGTGTATTGGCCTACGAGCAGTACTTC. This sequence encodes CASSVLAYEQYF. Together with reference TRBV2 and TRBJ2-7, the CDR3 gives the full variable domain: EPEVTQTPSHQVTQMGQEVILRCVPISNHLYFYWYRQILGQKVEFLVSFYNNEISEKSEIFDDQFSVERPDGSNFTLKIRSTKLEDSAMYFCASSVLAYEQYFGPGTRLTVT.

The chain links TRBV27 to TRBJ2-2; D possibly corresponds to TRBD2 (5 bases). With 8 bases removed from V and 6 bases from J, the gap between germline ends came to 16 bases. The CDR3 extends over 14 amino acids. In germline, CDR1 is MNHEY, CDR2 SMNVEV (reference sequence). The CDR3 coding sequence is TGTGCCAGCGTACTAACCATCGGGGCCGGGGAGCTGTTTTTT. It yields the protein CASVLTIGAGELFF.

This clone was seen a single time. The chain carries TRBV19 and TRBJ2-7; 11 bases align to TRBD2. Germline CDR1 LNHDA, CDR2 SQIVND (reference sequence). The trim removed 3 bases at V and 3 bases at J, leaving 4 bases unmatched. This CDR3 spans 15 amino acids. Written as DNA, the CDR3 is TGTGCCAGTAGTATCTTCCTAGCGGGAGGCTACGAGCAGTACTTC. This encodes CASSIFLAGGYEQYF.

V gene TRBV7-6 combines with J gene TRBJ2-1; 9 bases are a match to TRBD2. This CDR3 region has 16 residues. Germline CDR1 reads SGHVS; CDR2 reads FNYEAQ. The J segment lost 8 bases and the V segment lost 2 bases, leaving 10 bases of the junction unmatched. The CDR3 region has the DNA TGTGCCAGCAGCTTACCAATAGCGGGAGTAGAGGATGAGCAGTTCTTC. Amino acids: CASSLPIAGVEDEQFF.

As DNA, the CDR3 is TGTGCCAGCAGTGCGATAGGCCGGGGTCTAAGGGACATTCAGTACTTC. Translation gives CASSAIGRGLRDIQYF. The rearrangement links TRBV5-4 to TRBJ2-4, with D perhaps matching TRBD2 (5 bases). V was trimmed by 5 bases and J by 8 bases, leaving 23 bases between them. Germline V gives CDR1 SGHNT, CDR2 YYREEE (reference sequence). The CDR3 consists of 16 residues.